Following are 30 T cell receptor beta chains from one sample sequenced in a study of cytomegalovirus exposure and HLA in healthy donors. Primers included in the PCR were 60 Vbeta and 13 Jbeta primers. The protocol was immunoSEQ multiplex PCR, while the TCRdb copy is restricted to in-frame clones and leaves out a portion. The data contain 100,000 to 150,000 clones, approximately 71% of them singletons. The sample comprised PBMCs. These receptors were taken from an older woman in good health and CMV-seronegative.

The chain uses TRBV30 and TRBJ1-2; D is ambiguous. The CDR3 is made up of 13 amino acids. V was clipped by 6 bases and J by 1 base, with 12 bases between them. Per germline, CDR1 GTSNPN and CDR2 SVGIG (reference sequence). CDR3: CACGIAFNYGYTF. DNA of the CDR3: TGTGCCTGTGGAATAGCTTTTAACTATGGCTACACCTTC.

V usage is TRBV7-8 and J usage is TRBJ1-1; D remains unclear. Looked up from germline, CDR1 is SGHVS and CDR2 is FQNEAQ. V was cut by 3 bases and J by 7 bases, with 9 bases left in between. This CDR3 contains 12 residues. This chain's CDR3 is CASSFTGVEAFF. CDR3 DNA sequence: TGTGCCAGCAGCTTCACCGGGGTTGAAGCTTTCTTT.

This clone was picked up one time. The chain employs TRBV18 and TRBJ2-1; 8 nucleotides line up with TRBD1. Trimming cost V 5 bases and J 2 bases; bases outside gene matches: 2. The CDR3 has 14 residues. Germline V CDR1 and CDR2: KGHSH, LQKENI. For the CDR3, the DNA is TGTGCCAGCTCAGAACAGGGGGCCTACAATGAGCAGTTCTTC. Translated: CASSEQGAYNEQFF.

V gene TRBV7-3 combines with J gene TRBJ1-1, with TRBD1 matching over 7 bases. J lost 0 bases, V lost 5 bases, and 3 bases had no gene match. The CDR3 covers 14 residues. Germline CDR1 and CDR2: SGHTA and FQGTGA. CDR3 protein: CASSTGAVNTEAFF. CDR3 in DNA: TGTGCCAGCAGCACAGGGGCCGTGAACACTGAAGCTTTCTTT.

This chain uses TRBV27 with TRBJ2-2; D perhaps matches TRBD2 (6 bases). CDR3 length: 14 amino acids. From germline, CDR1 is MNHEY and CDR2 SMNVEV (reference sequence). V gave up 6 bases and J gave up 6 bases, with 14 bases separating them. The CDR3 spells CASRGGGLAGELFF. The DNA for the CDR3 is TGTGCCAGCAGAGGAGGAGGGTTGGCCGGGGAGCTGTTTTTT.

This clone was detected a few times. The chain recombines TRBV6-5 with TRBJ1-5; 10 positions match TRBD1. Germline V gives CDR1 MNHEY, CDR2 SVGAGI. This CDR3 spans 15 amino acids. J lost 1 base, V lost 6 bases, and 3 bases had no gene match. The CDR3 coding sequence is TGTGCCAGCAGGAGGGGACAGGGGAGCAATCAGCCCCAGCATTTT. Its translation: CASRRGQGSNQPQHF.

V and J are TRBV4-1 and TRBJ2-3, with a weak D call TRBD1 (7 bases). This CDR3 has 16 residues. Trimming left V 1 base short and J 3 bases short, with 14 bases between. Germline CDR1 and CDR2: MGHRA and YSYEKL. This chain's CDR3 is CASSQGGGGITDTQYF. CDR3 in DNA: TGCGCCAGCAGCCAAGGAGGGGGCGGGATAACAGATACGCAGTATTTT.

This clone was recorded only once. CDR3 bases: TGTGCCTGGAGCTTCGGCCACGGGAGGGTGGGGACCCAGTACTTC. As protein: CAWSFGHGRVGTQYF. J is TRBJ2-5 and V is TRBV30; 8 nucleotides agree with TRBD2. CDR1 is GTSNPN and CDR2 is SVGIG in the germline V gene (reference sequence). The CDR3 is 15 residues long. With V trimmed by 3 bases and J by 7 bases, 13 bases remained unmatched.

The chain recombines TRBV19 with TRBJ1-2, with unresolved D. The CDR3 has 13 amino acids. Germline V gives CDR1 LNHDA, CDR2 SQIVND (reference sequence). V dropped 2 bases and J dropped 4 bases, with 8 bases sitting between them. CDR3 residues: CASSITGSYGYTF. The CDR3 nucleotides are TGTGCCAGTAGTATAACCGGGAGCTATGGCTACACCTTC.

For the CDR3, the DNA is TGTGCCTGGAGCCAGGGACAGTTGAACACTGAAGCTTTCTTT. It codes for CAWSQGQLNTEAFF. This chain connects TRBV30 to TRBJ1-1, with 7 bases aligning to TRBD1. In germline, CDR1 is GTSNPN, CDR2 SVGIG (reference sequence). This CDR3 has 14 residues. With V trimmed by 3 bases and J by 0 bases, 4 bases remained unmatched.

Notes on this clone: This sample also contains other DNA sequences that code for the same CDR3. V usage is TRBV7-8 and J usage is TRBJ2-3; 9 bases line up with TRBD2. Germline assignment: CDR1 SGHVS and CDR2 FQNEAQ. V shed 5 bases, J shed 6 bases, and the junction held 12 bases outside the gene matches. The CDR3 runs to 16 residues. The CDR3 region is CASSRRGAGGPDTQYF. The CDR3 DNA is TGTGCCAGCAGCCGCCGTGGGGCGGGGGGGCCCGATACGCAGTATTTT.

This chain uses TRBV6-5 with TRBJ1-2; the match to TRBD1 covers 7 bases. The V gene's germline CDR1 is MNHEY and CDR2 SVGAGI. Losses at the gene ends were 2 bases for V and 7 bases for J; bases not matched to a gene: 7. The CDR3 has 14 amino acids. The CDR3 DNA follows: TGTGCCAGCAGTTACGGGGACAGCAGAAGTGGCTACACCTTC. It yields the protein CASSYGDSRSGYTF.

The chain couples TRBV6-6 to TRBJ1-3; the D is unclear. The V end was cut by 0 bases, the J end by 0 bases, with 6 bases between. This CDR3 spans 15 amino acids. Germline loops: CDR1 MNHNY, CDR2 SVGAGI (reference sequence). The CDR3 DNA follows: TGTGCCAGCAGTTACTCGATCTACTCTGGAAACACCATATATTTT. Its translation is CASSYSIYSGNTIYF.

This chain joins TRBV27 and TRBJ2-2; 9 positions agree with TRBD2. The CDR3 loop spans 18 amino acids. The germline CDR1 and CDR2 sequences are MNHEY and SMNVEV (reference sequence). V lost 5 bases, J lost 3 bases, and 13 bases stayed unmatched. CDR3 DNA sequence: TGTGCCAGCAGTCCGCTACTGCGGGGGGGCGGTTACACCGGGGAGCTGTTTTTT. It specifies CASSPLLRGGGYTGELFF.

This chain joins TRBV2 and TRBJ2-7; 11 nucleotides agree with TRBD2. CDR1 is SNHLY and CDR2 is FYNNEI in the germline V gene. With 3 bases clipped from V and 4 bases from J, the junction kept 8 bases outside the gene matches. The CDR3 loop spans 16 amino acids. This CDR3 is CASSDLTTSGVYEQYF. In DNA, the CDR3 is TGTGCCAGCAGTGACCTTACGACTAGCGGGGTTTACGAGCAGTACTTC.

The V gene is TRBV29-1, the J gene TRBJ2-3, with 10 bases identical to TRBD2. Looked up from germline, CDR1 is SQVTM and CDR2 is ANQGSEA. The trim removed 5 bases at V and 0 bases at J, leaving 8 bases unmatched. This CDR3 contains 16 residues. The chain's CDR3 is CSVPGLAVSSTDTQYF. DNA of the CDR3: TGCAGCGTTCCCGGACTAGCGGTCTCTAGCACAGATACGCAGTATTTT.

This clone was found a few times. The chain joins TRBV4-1 to TRBJ2-7, with 7 bases lining up with TRBD1. V trimming: 1 base; J trimming: 1 base; junction bases outside the gene matches: 4. The CDR3 sequence is 15 residues long. From germline, CDR1 is MGHRA and CDR2 YSYEKL. CDR3 residues: CASSQGETGSYEQYF. In DNA form, the CDR3 reads TGCGCCAGCAGCCAAGGGGAGACAGGGTCCTACGAGCAGTACTTC.

This chain links TRBV6-5 with TRBJ2-3; 8 bases align to TRBD1. Germline CDR1 is MNHEY and CDR2 is SVGAGI. V lost 7 bases, J lost 4 bases, and 7 bases stayed unmatched. This CDR3 is 14 amino acids long. As DNA, the CDR3 is TGTGCCAGCAAAACCGACAGGGGAGCAGATACGCAGTATTTT. This translates into CASKTDRGADTQYF.

The chain links TRBV2 to TRBJ1-5, with TRBD1 matching 8 bases. The J segment lost 5 bases and the V segment lost 7 bases, leaving 4 bases of the junction unmatched. CDR3 length: 13 amino acids. Germline values: CDR1 SNHLY, CDR2 FYNNEI. The CDR3 nucleotides read TGTGCCAGCATGGGACAGGCCCATCAGCCCCAGCATTTT. It translates to CASMGQAHQPQHF.

The rearrangement joins TRBV7-9 to TRBJ2-1; 15 positions agree with TRBD2. Germline-derived CDR1 and CDR2 are SEHNR and FQNEAQ (reference sequence). The CDR3 contains 17 residues. Losses at the gene ends were 2 bases for V and 10 bases for J; bases not matched to a gene: 9. In nucleotides, the CDR3 is TGTGCCAGCAGCTTACCGGGACTAGCGGGGGGCCGGGGGGAGCAGTTCTTC. This translates into CASSLPGLAGGRGEQFF.

A single count supports this clone. The J gene is TRBJ2-3, the V gene TRBV5-1; D is perhaps TRBD2 (6 bases). Deletions cut 5 bases from V and 3 bases from J, with 7 bases between. This CDR3 is 12 amino acids long. Per the germline V gene, CDR1 is SGHRS and CDR2 is YFSETQ. The CDR3 is CASREGTDTQYF. As DNA, the CDR3 is TGCGCCAGCAGGGAGGGGACAGATACGCAGTATTTT.

The chain uses TRBV7-3 and TRBJ2-7; tentative D call: TRBD1 (6 bases). The CDR3 loop spans 15 amino acids. The germline V gene has CDR1 SGHTA and CDR2 FQGTGA. The ends were cut back, 1 base at V and 0 bases at J, with 10 bases in the middle. Here the CDR3 DNA reads TGTGCCAGCAGCTTAAGAGGGGACAACTCCTACGAGCAGTACTTC. Protein: CASSLRGDNSYEQYF.

The chain combines TRBV7-2 with TRBJ2-1; no clear D. The CDR3 runs 13 residues. V was trimmed by 5 bases and J by 8 bases, leaving 13 bases between them. Germline V lookup: CDR1 SGHTA, CDR2 FQGNSA. The CDR3 coding sequence is TGTGCCAGCAGCCAGACAACCCGCGATGAGCAGTTCTTC. Translating it yields CASSQTTRDEQFF.

The chain combines TRBV23-1 with TRBJ2-5, with 10 bases that match TRBD1. TRBV23-1 is recorded as an ORF, its role being uncertain. The CDR3 is 17 amino acids. The V gene end was trimmed by 0 bases and the J gene end by 5 bases; junction bases not matched to a gene: 9. The DNA for the CDR3 is TGCGCCAGCAGTCAATCGGACAGACAGGGGGCGCAGGAGACCCAGTACTTC. It codes for CASSQSDRQGAQETQYF.

The rearrangement links TRBV28 to TRBJ2-3, with D possibly TRBD1 on 5 matching bases. Trimming cost V 7 bases and J 4 bases, with 15 bases left between them. CDR1 is MDHEN, CDR2 SYDVKM, per germline. The CDR3 has 14 residues. CDR3 amino acids: CASTSDSPADTQYF. The CDR3 DNA is TGTGCCAGCACTAGTGACAGCCCCGCAGATACGCAGTATTTT.

The rearrangement links TRBV7-2 to TRBJ1-1, with D possibly being TRBD1 (6 bases). V lost 4 bases and J lost 5, with 23 bases in between. Germline V gene sequence: CDR1 SGHTA, CDR2 FQGNSA. The CDR3 is 17 residues long. In nucleotides, the CDR3 is TGTGCCAGCAGCTCCCCTGACCGCCAGGGGCGCGGGACTGAAGCTTTCTTT. It specifies CASSSPDRQGRGTEAFF.

This chain uses TRBV5-4 with TRBJ1-2; 7 nucleotides align to TRBD1. Germline values: CDR1 SGHNT, CDR2 YYREEE (reference sequence). Losses at the gene ends were 4 bases for V and 4 bases for J; bases not matched to a gene: 10. The CDR3 covers 15 residues. In DNA, the CDR3 is TGTGCCAGCAGCCCCACCTGGACAGGATCCTATGGCTACACCTTC. This codes for CASSPTWTGSYGYTF.

The genes are TRBV30 and TRBJ2-3, with 9 nucleotides matching TRBD1. J was trimmed by 0 bases and V by 1 base; bases with no gene match: 2. Germline-derived CDR1 and CDR2 are GTSNPN and SVGIG (reference sequence). This CDR3 region has 15 residues. As DNA, the CDR3 is TGTGCCTGGAGTGGCGACAGGGGGAGCACAGATACGCAGTATTTT. Encoded protein: CAWSGDRGSTDTQYF.

In this sample, this clone turned up a few times. This chain links TRBV30 with TRBJ2-5, with 15 bases that match TRBD2. V lost 5 bases, J lost 5 bases, and 0 bases stayed unmatched. This CDR3 spans 13 amino acids. Germline lookup yields CDR1 GTSNPN and CDR2 SVGIG (reference sequence). Here the CDR3 reads CAWGTSGGETQYF. The DNA of the CDR3 is TGTGCCTGGGGGACTAGCGGGGGGGAGACCCAGTACTTC.

CDR3 residues: CASSLQGAVSGANVLTF. The CDR3 DNA follows: TGTGCCAGCAGCTTACAGGGGGCGGTCTCTGGGGCCAACGTCCTGACTTTC. The rearrangement links TRBV7-2 to TRBJ2-6, with TRBD1 matching over 8 bases. The CDR3 covers 17 residues. CDR1 is SGHTA, CDR2 FQGNSA, per germline. The J segment lost 0 bases and the V segment lost 2 bases, leaving 3 bases of the junction unmatched.